Presented here are 10 T cell receptor beta chains from one specimen sequenced in a study of T-cell memory formation after mild COVID-19. MiXCR, applied by TCRdb to the 5' RACE reads, yields one record per CDR3 protein. Of some 300,000 distinct CDR3 sequences listed, 20% are singletons. Sample: PBMCs or a T cell subset sorted from them (not recorded which). These receptor sequences come from a man aged 18 to 30 who had mild COVID-19 (a few samples of this study predate the infection). Cell type and time point are not known.

V and J are TRBV27 and TRBJ1-5; 8 nucleotides match TRBD1. This CDR3 has 12 amino acids. The J segment lost 9 bases and the V segment lost 7 bases, leaving 5 bases of the junction unmatched. Looked up from germline, CDR1 is MNHEY and CDR2 is SMNVEV (reference sequence). DNA for the CDR3: TGTGCCAGCAAGACAGGGGAAGGGCCCCAGCATTTT. As protein: CASKTGEGPQHF.

There are a few counts of this clonotype. The chain joins TRBV6-2 or TRBV6-3 to TRBJ2-7, with 9 bases that match TRBD1. With 2 bases clipped from V and 10 bases from J, the junction kept 6 bases outside the gene matches. CDR1 MNHEY and CDR2 SVGEGT come from the germline V gene. The CDR3 is 13 amino acids. The CDR3 here is CASSYPGQGPQYV. CDR3 nucleotides: TGTGCCAGCAGTTACCCGGGACAGGGCCCCCAGTACGTC.

DNA of the CDR3: TGTGCCAGCAGCGGGCCCCGGGACAGGGTCTCCTACGAGCAGTACGTC. This translates into CASSGPRDRVSYEQYV. The chain combines TRBV9 with TRBJ2-7; 9 bases agree with TRBD1. Germline trimming cut 3 bases from V and 0 bases from J; bases unmatched to any gene: 7. The CDR3 consists of 16 residues. Germline CDR1 reads SGDLS; CDR2 reads YYNGEE.

The chain joins TRBV9 to TRBJ2-1; D is uncertain. The V end lost 0 bases, the J end lost 10 bases, and 8 bases lay between the germline ends. Germline-derived CDR1 and CDR2 are SGDLS and YYNGEE. CDR3 length equals 12 residues. CDR3 region: CASSVDVTEQFF. DNA for the CDR3: TGTGCCAGCAGCGTAGATGTAACCGAGCAGTTCTTC.

V usage is TRBV6-5 and J usage is TRBJ1-6; TRBD1 is a possible D gene (6 bases). Trimming stripped 7 bases from V and 4 bases from J, with 14 bases between. Germline V gives CDR1 MNHEY, CDR2 SVGAGI. The CDR3 length is 15 residues. CDR3 in amino acids: CASNRDRGYNSPLHF. CDR3 DNA sequence: TGTGCCAGCAACAGGGACCGAGGGTATAATTCACCCCTCCACTTT.

This clonotype was detected a few times. The V call is TRBV7-9, the J call TRBJ1-1; 7 positions agree with TRBD1. The CDR3 extends over 17 amino acids. Germline V gene sequence: CDR1 SEHNR, CDR2 FQNEAQ (reference sequence). V dropped 5 bases and J dropped 4; count of bases not matched to a gene: 16. The CDR3 bases are TGTGCCAGCAGCGGCTTGGTGGGGACAGCGTGGGGCACTGAAGCTTTCTTT. Amino acids: CASSGLVGTAWGTEAFF.

This clonotype was counted only a few times. The chain carries TRBV11-3 and TRBJ2-2, with 9 bases fitting TRBD1. The V gene end was trimmed by 1 base and the J gene end by 0 bases; junction bases not matched to a gene: 0. Germline V lookup: CDR1 SGHNT, CDR2 YENEEA. The CDR3 covers 16 residues. CDR3 in amino acids: CASSLGQGANTGELFF. CDR3 bases: TGTGCCAGCAGCTTAGGACAGGGGGCGAACACCGGGGAGCTGTTTTTT.

J is TRBJ1-1 and V is TRBV20-1; possibly TRBD1 for D (5 bases). Germline CDR1 reads DFQATT; CDR2 reads SNEGSKA (reference sequence). V lost 4 bases, J lost 2 bases, and 14 bases lay in between. The CDR3 spans 14 residues. The CDR3: CSATPPRGNTEAFF. The CDR3 region has the DNA TGCAGTGCTACTCCCCCCCGGGGCAACACTGAAGCTTTCTTT.

This clonotype was counted ten times or more. The chain uses TRBV24-1 and TRBJ2-4; 7 nucleotides agree with TRBD1. CDR3 length: 14 amino acids. V trimming: 3 bases; J trimming: 9 bases; junction bases outside the gene matches: 7. Germline CDR1 KGHDR, CDR2 SFDVKD. The CDR3 spells CATSDARDSTIQYF. CDR3 coding DNA: TGTGCCACCAGTGATGCCCGGGACAGTACCATTCAGTACTTC.

In this sample, this clonotype turned up a few times. The chain employs TRBV2 and TRBJ1-5, with TRBD1 as a possible D gene (5 bases). Trimming stripped 8 bases from V and 9 bases from J, with 11 bases between. The germline gives CDR1 SNHLY, CDR2 FYNNEI. The length of the CDR3 is 11 residues. The CDR3 sequence: CASSRGPPQHF. Written as DNA, the CDR3 is TGTGCCAGCTCCCGGGGACCGCCCCAGCATTTT.